The T cell receptor (beta chain) described here comes from a study of cytomegalovirus exposure and HLA in healthy donors (dated by TCRdb to 2017 to 2019). Regarding the study in general: In an earlier analysis of some 550 of the donors, around 300 Gb of sequence data and approximately 100 million unique TCR beta sequences from approximately 180 million T cells were reported. A later analysis re-analyzed previously published TCR beta repertoires from several hundred donors and added high-resolution HLA genotyping to study TCR occurrence patterns. A separate validation cohort of roughly 130 different subjects was used in addition to the 666-subject first cohort. Four to six DR-DQ haplotypes were handled as single units for association and clustering, since linkage in the cohort was strong. The study aimed to test whether cataloging public T cell receptors could reveal signatures of past pathogen exposure. Using immunosequencing, the study profiled T cell repertoires from some 670 subjects and related those repertoires to cytomegalovirus serostatus. Class I and class II HLA loci were covered by the typing at four-digit resolution. To decide whether each TCR beta V gene segment behaved as functional or pseudogenic, an earlier analysis of approximately 590 of the donors relied on high-throughput TCR beta sequencing. In the later analysis, no new phenotypic data were used to find candidate immune exposures; instead, reliance was placed on TCR beta sequences and their occurrence across donors. Of the approximately 400 genotyped donors, over 70% fell in the genetic ancestry cluster associated with self-reported Caucasian donors. Across 398 genotyped donors of the cohort, an average of about 240,000 unique TCR beta nucleotide sequences per donor were sequenced, and roughly 17% of those sequences were non-productive. The number of donors typed differed by locus, with roughly 629-640 for A, B, C, DRB1 and DQB1, 522 for DQA1, about 610 for DPA1, and around 450 for DPB1. An early release that covered 640 HLA-typed donors contained approximately 300 gigabases of sequencing data and tens of millions of unique TCR sequences. A later genetic analysis used genome-wide SNP genotypes for 398 of the 666 donors, treating that subset as a discovery cohort. To predict cytomegalovirus infection status, the study brought together high-throughput TCR immunosequencing, statistical association of individual TCRs with disease status, and machine learning. Every repertoire in the discovery cohort had been generated on one and the same sequencing platform. Donor age, sex, ethnicity and CMV serostatus were collected together with the repertoire data.

The library was obtained by the immunoSEQ multiplex PCR assay. For the multiplex PCR, a mixture combining 60 forward primers for TCR Vbeta segments and 13 reverse primers for TCR Jbeta segments was used. The CDR3 region of rearranged TCR beta genes was amplified from genomic DNA by a multiplex PCR assay. The amplified TCR beta libraries were sequenced on the Illumina HiSeq System as 87-base-pair reads. Concerning the study's data processing: A later analysis tallied tens of millions of unique TCR beta chains across the approximately 670 repertoires, and around 9.9 million of those chains were shared by two or more donors. To remove PCR and sequencing errors, raw reads were error-corrected and collapsed into unique sequences using a nearest-neighbor algorithm that merged closely related sequences. Alignment of CDR3 sequences to IMGT reference sequences was used to assign V, D and J gene segments. For a sequence to be retained, at least a six-nucleotide match to both a V gene segment and a J gene segment was required. A rearrangement was called productive if the CDR3 had no stop codons and remained in frame with V and J, and every other rearrangement was called non-productive. CDR3 was defined by IMGT convention, running from the second conserved V-encoded cysteine to the conserved J-encoded phenylalanine. Sequences without an unambiguous match to a single V gene segment were excluded from the earlier analysis of several hundred of the donors. In an earlier analysis of around 600 of the donors, V segments were called functional above 56.7% productive rearrangements and were called segregating when the between-donor standard deviation exceeded 5%. A statistical classification framework was built for diagnosing cytomegalovirus status from the catalog of TCR beta chain sequences. V and J gene assignment, in a later analysis, came from comparing TCR nucleotide sequences with IMGT/GENE-DB human TR gene sequences. The TCRdist pipeline was used in a later analysis to assign CDR3 sequences and most-parsimonious VDJ recombination scenarios. In a later analysis, each TCR beta chain was defined by its CDR3 amino acid sequence together with its V-gene family, and reads lacking a unique V-gene family were excluded. A later analysis removed several hundred highly shared, low-generation-probability nucleotide sequences to deal with suspected cross-contamination and a sequencing artifact. A later analysis calculated a clonal expansion index for each public chain from normalized within-repertoire ranks of inferred template counts. Generation probabilities in a later analysis came from a VDJ recombination model fitted to out-of-frame rearrangements, and those results were checked against IGoR. Hypergeometric tests were used in a later analysis to score TCR-TCR, TCR-HLA and TCR-CMV co-occurrence, with a repertoire-size bias correction applied to the TCR pairs. False discovery rates were estimated in a later analysis by permuting HLA or CMV assignments 20 times. In a later analysis, co-occurring TCRs were grouped using DBSCAN, with TCRdist sequence similarity added in when clustering inside HLA-allele-positive subsets. Repertoires with fewer than 30,000 or more than 120,000 public chains were left out of co-occurrence clustering, as were a handful of repertoires with anomalous nucleotide sharing. In TCRdb, the immuneACCESS table is reduced to in-frame sequences with V and J assigned. These tables do not hold every clone; where another copy was compared, an unresolved V gene accounts for under half, and the others remain unexplained. V and J calls and clone size are as listed in that table; D and trimming were resolved from the DNA. This sample comprises about 190,000 clones, around 83% of them detected only once. The ten largest clones capture approximately 0.99% of the sample.

The paper's findings and limits, for the study overall: Because counts were too low, fewer than 20 rarely observed V segments, including chromosome 9 orphons, were excluded from the earlier analysis of several hundred of the donors. Most CMV-associated TCR beta chains appeared to be HLA-restricted in a later analysis, and the HLA associations seemed to be driven largely by CMV exposure. When HLA alleles, especially DR and DQ, strongly co-occurred, attributing TCR associations to individual alleles was difficult. A cluster of highly shared sequence variants was judged likely to be a technical artifact of the sequencing pipeline. A further reported finding was that TCR beta sequences accurately predicted the HLA-A and HLA-B alleles for most subjects in the first cohort. According to the authors, the approach could potentially be generalized to other disease states and immunological phenotypes. Cytomegalovirus status was reported to be diagnosed by the classifier with high specificity and sensitivity in both the original and validation cohorts. A later analysis reported that several top co-occurrence clusters appeared linked to parvovirus B19, influenza, CMV and Epstein-Barr virus. The study listed 164 TCR beta chains as associated with cytomegalovirus. Most TCR sequences were observed very rarely across donors, whereas some public TCRs were present in many individuals. The cohort was sequenced for TCR beta chains only, and without alpha or paired-chain data the features that could be detected were limited. A later analysis found that TCR association rates varied across HLA loci, with DRB1 alleles showing the most associated TCRs and HLA-C alleles the fewest. An association between a missense DCLRE1C variant and V-gene and J-gene trimming of TCR beta chains was found in a later genetic analysis and replicated in an independent cohort. In a later analysis, HLA-associated TCR beta chains showed more clonal expansion and lower generation probabilities than non-associated chains that were equally common. A few of the identified cytomegalovirus-associated TCR beta chains were confirmed in vitro to be specific for cytomegalovirus antigens. Sequencing depth was assumed to be roughly uniform across donors in the presence/absence analyses, though that assumption may not hold. Because the 87-base-pair reads could not distinguish some IMGT-functional V segments, including TRBV6-2 and TRBV6-3, those segments were excluded. In a later analysis, 16,951 TCR beta sequences were associated with specific HLA alleles at a false discovery rate of 0.05. Correlated functional status among segregating V segments might be attributable to linkage disequilibrium, but an unknown experimental factor could not be ruled out. An earlier analysis of some 560 of the donors showed that most TCR beta V segments appeared in productive rearrangements either about 90% or about 30% of the time, which broadly matched IMGT annotations. According to a later genetic analysis, donors in an Asian-associated ancestry cluster had fewer N-insertions in productive TCRs than the roughly 660-donor mean. Immune exposure information for the cohort was limited to CMV serostatus. Because HLA typing was unavailable for some donors at each locus, only the typed subset was used in association tests.

In total, approximately 690 healthy bone marrow donors made up the cohort. Cohort members were all nominally healthy when sampled, although unrecorded immune exposures were likely present. The donor tested CMV seronegative and was one of the 352 seronegative cohort members. Every donor gave a peripheral blood sample, and the peripheral blood mononuclear cells from that sample were used for TCR beta sequencing. Genomic DNA was extracted from the blood cell samples with the Qiagen DNeasy Blood Extraction Kit. The CDR3 covers 14 residues, taking in both the cysteine and the phenylalanine. The only DNA kept is the CDR3, 42 bases in frame from the first base. The germline ends are 8 bases apart after V is trimmed by 3 bases and J by 0 bases. In the germline V gene (reference sequence), CDR1 corresponds to LNHDA and CDR2 to SQIVND. Concerning this clone itself: No cognate antigen has been identified for it. Base qualities were left out, and no much larger clone turns up one base away.

The TCR comes from a woman aged 40-49 years in good health and CMV-seronegative. The sequence is built from TRBV19 and TRBJ1-2; the best D guess is TRBD1, with 6 bases matching. Sequencing was performed on PBMCs. The DNA is as follows: TGTGCCAGTAGTATCGGGACATCTAACTATGGCTACACCTTC. Its product reads: CASSIGTSNYGYTF.